The T cell receptor (beta chain) described here comes from a study of OX40 agonist ivuxolimab in advanced cancers. With respect to the entire study: Ivuxolimab, which targeted the costimulatory receptor OX40 (CD134), was an agonistic, fully human IgG2 monoclonal antibody. Peripheral TCRbeta sequencing aimed to test whether ivuxolimab altered TCR sequence diversity and caused clonal T-cell expansion. Of the approximately 54 dose-escalation patients, hepatocellular carcinoma was present in around 19, melanoma in approximately 15, renal cell carcinoma in 9 and head and neck cancer in 9. Three dose-escalation patients achieved partial responses, one with hepatocellular carcinoma and two with cutaneous melanoma. In the dose-escalation cohort, roughly 80% of patients were male, and the mean age was approximately 60 years, with a range of roughly 20 to 80. The paper describes the monotherapy dose-escalation part (N ≈ 51 patients) of the phase I trial of ivuxolimab. Intravenous ivuxolimab was administered to patients every 2 weeks at six dose levels: 0.01, 0.1, 0.3, 1.5, 3 and 10 mg/kg. Prior anti-PD-1, anti-PD-L1 or anti-CTLA-4 therapy was permitted, and less than 45% of dose-escalation patients had received checkpoint inhibitors. The paper's findings and limits, for the study overall: Low levels of normalized T-cell clonal expansion were also seen in some nonresponding patients. After ivuxolimab, expanded clones were on average more numerous among CD8+ T cells than among CD4+ T cells. At doses of 0.1 to 3.0 mg/kg, clonal expansion of both CD4+ and CD8+ T cells in blood was seen between baseline and week 6. Which antigens the clonally expanded peripheral T cells were specific for was not determined. In the 0.1-3.0 mg/kg groups, partial responders were among the patients with the lowest normalized peripheral clonal expansion, particularly in CD8+ T cells.

The trial excluded patients who had a history of autoimmune disease or were on systemic immunosuppression. Peripheral blood for TCR sequencing was drawn from every dose cohort at baseline, at cycle 4 day 1 and at cycle 7 day 1. Samples came from an open-label, multicenter, first-in-human phase I dose-escalation trial of ivuxolimab. Adults with locally advanced or metastatic melanoma, renal cell carcinoma, hepatocellular carcinoma or head and neck squamous cell carcinoma were enrolled in the trial. Before TCR sequencing, CD4+ T cells and CD8+ T cells from peripheral blood were sorted into separate populations. Of note for this clone: Its antigen is currently not known. No much larger clonotype is one base removed from it; base qualities were not supplied.

CDR1 and CDR2, per the germline V gene, are SNHLY and FYNNEI. The V end gives up 7 bases and the J end 6 bases, leaving 14 bases in the junction not matched to a gene. The CDR3, cysteine through phenylalanine, is 15 amino acids long. Only the CDR3 region is kept as DNA, spanning 45 bases read in frame from base 1. Genomic DNA was isolated from the sorted cells so that the TCRbeta CDR3 region could be sequenced. The immunoSEQ Assay was used for sequencing of TCRbeta CDR3 regions. The clones in this table, taken by TCRdb from immuneACCESS, are in-frame only. Not every clone is retained; where verified, under half of the shortfall comes from an unresolved V gene, and the cause of the rest is unknown. For this sample there are 50,000 or so clones; about 89% appear just once. The ten largest clones add up to about a third of the sample.

This receptor was identified in an adult with an advanced solid tumor such as melanoma, head and neck, liver or kidney cancer. Sequenced material: CD4+ or CD8+ T cells sorted from blood, taken in a trial of the OX40 agonist ivuxolimab. The chain was built from TRBV2 and TRBJ1-1, and TRBD1 aligns with 7 junction nucleotides. The CDR3 is CASKNPGDRAAEAFF. In nucleotides, the sequence is TGTGCCAGCAAAAACCCCGGAGACAGGGCAGCTGAAGCTTTCTTT.